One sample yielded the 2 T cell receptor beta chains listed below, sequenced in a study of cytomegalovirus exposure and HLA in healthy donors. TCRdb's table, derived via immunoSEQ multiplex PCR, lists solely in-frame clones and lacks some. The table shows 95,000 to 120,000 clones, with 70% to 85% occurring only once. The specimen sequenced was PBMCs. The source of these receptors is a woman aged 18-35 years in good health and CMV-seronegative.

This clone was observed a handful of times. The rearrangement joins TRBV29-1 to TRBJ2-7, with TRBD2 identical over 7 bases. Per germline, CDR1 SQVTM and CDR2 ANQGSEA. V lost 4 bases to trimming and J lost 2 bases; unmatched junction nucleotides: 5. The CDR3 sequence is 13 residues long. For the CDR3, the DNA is TGCAGCGTTGTCGCGGGACTAACCTACGAGCAGTACTTC. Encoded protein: CSVVAGLTYEQYF.

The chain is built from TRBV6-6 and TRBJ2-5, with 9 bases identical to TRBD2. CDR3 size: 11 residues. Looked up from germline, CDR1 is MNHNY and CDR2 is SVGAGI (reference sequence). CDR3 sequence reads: CAAGGPETQYF. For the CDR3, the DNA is TGTGCGGCGGGGGGGCCAGAGACCCAGTACTTC.